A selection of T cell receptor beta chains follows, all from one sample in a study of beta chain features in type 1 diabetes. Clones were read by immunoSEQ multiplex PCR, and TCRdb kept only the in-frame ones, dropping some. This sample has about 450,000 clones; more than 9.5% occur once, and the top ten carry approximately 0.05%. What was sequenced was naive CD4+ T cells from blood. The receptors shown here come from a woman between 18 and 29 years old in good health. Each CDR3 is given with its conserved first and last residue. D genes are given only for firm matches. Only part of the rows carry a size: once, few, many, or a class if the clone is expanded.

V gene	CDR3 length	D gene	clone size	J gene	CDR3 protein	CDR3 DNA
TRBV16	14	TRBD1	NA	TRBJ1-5	CASSQWTGQEPQHF	TGTGCCAGCAGCCAATGGACAGGCCAGGAGCCCCAGCATTTT
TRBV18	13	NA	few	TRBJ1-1	CANAMDLNTEAFF	TGTGCCAACGCGATGGATTTGAACACTGAAGCTTTCTTT
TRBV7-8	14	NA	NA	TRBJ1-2	CASSPGGGGYGYTF	TGTGCCAGCAGCCCCGGCGGGGGCGGCTATGGCTACACCTTC
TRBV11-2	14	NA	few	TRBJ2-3	CASSLAQGSDTQYF	TGTGCCAGCAGCTTAGCTCAGGGCTCAGATACGCAGTATTTT
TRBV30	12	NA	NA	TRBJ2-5	CAWKRVQETQYF	TGTGCCTGGAAGCGGGTCCAAGAGACCCAGTACTTC
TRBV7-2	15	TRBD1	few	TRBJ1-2	CASSPRQGANYGYTF	TGTGCCAGCAGTCCCCGACAGGGGGCTAACTATGGCTACACCTTC
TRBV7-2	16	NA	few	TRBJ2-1	CASSLEGAVTYNEQFF	TGTGCCAGCAGCTTAGAGGGTGCGGTTACCTACAATGAGCAGTTCTTC
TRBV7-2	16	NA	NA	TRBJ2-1	CASSLGALGGRLEQFF	TGTGCCAGCAGCTTAGGGGCCCTCGGGGGGCGCCTCGAGCAGTTCTTC
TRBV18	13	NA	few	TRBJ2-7	CASSRDGSNEQYF	TGTGCCAGCTCACGAGACGGATCTAACGAGCAGTACTTC
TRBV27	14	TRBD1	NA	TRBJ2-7	CASSWGQTSYEQYF	TGTGCCAGCAGTTGGGGACAGACCTCCTACGAGCAGTACTTC
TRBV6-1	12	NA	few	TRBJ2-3	CASSKSRDTQYF	TGTGCCAGCAGTAAGTCGAGAGATACGCAGTATTTT
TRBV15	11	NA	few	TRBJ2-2	CATSRTGELFF	TGTGCCACCAGCAGAACCGGGGAGCTGTTTTTT
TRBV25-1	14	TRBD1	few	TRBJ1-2	CASSVAGGNYGYTF	TGTGCCAGCAGTGTCGCAGGGGGTAACTATGGCTACACCTTC
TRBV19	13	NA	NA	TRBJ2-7	CASSPRATNEQYF	TGTGCCAGTAGTCCCAGAGCGACCAACGAGCAGTACTTC
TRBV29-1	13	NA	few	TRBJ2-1	CSVGQLLNNEQFF	TGCAGCGTAGGTCAGCTCTTGAACAATGAGCAGTTCTTC
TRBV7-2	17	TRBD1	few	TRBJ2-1	CASSLAGGRGLYNEQFF	TGTGCCAGCAGCTTAGCCGGGGGCAGGGGGCTCTACAATGAGCAGTTCTTC
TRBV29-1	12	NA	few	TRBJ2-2	CSAYRDTGELFF	TGCAGCGCGTACAGGGACACCGGGGAGCTGTTTTTT
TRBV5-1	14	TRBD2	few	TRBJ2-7	CASSREGGTYEQYF	TGCGCCAGCAGTAGGGAGGGAGGAACCTACGAGCAGTACTTC
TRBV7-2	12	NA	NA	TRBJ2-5	CASSRPAETQYF	TGTGCCAGCAGCCGGCCGGCGGAGACCCAGTACTTC
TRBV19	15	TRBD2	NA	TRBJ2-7	CASSGGLAGVYEQYF	TGTGCCAGTAGTGGGGGACTAGCGGGAGTATACGAGCAGTACTTC
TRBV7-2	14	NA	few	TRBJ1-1	CASTRGGLNTEAFF	TGTGCCAGCACGCGGGGAGGGTTAAACACTGAAGCTTTCTTT
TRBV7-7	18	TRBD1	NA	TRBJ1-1	CASSPWLRTGNANTEAFF	TGTGCTAGCAGCCCATGGCTTAGGACAGGGAATGCGAACACTGAAGCTTTCTTT
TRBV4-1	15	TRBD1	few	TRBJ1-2	CASSQALTGGGGYTF	TGCGCCAGCAGCCAAGCCCTAACAGGGGGTGGTGGCTACACCTTC